This TCR beta chain was obtained from a study of blood T cell repertoires in COVID-19. Study details: From the United States, Italy and Spain came samples of acute and convalescent COVID-19. T cells, B-cell-depleted T cells, or PBMCs supplied cDNA or gDNA.

Clones were read by immunoSEQ multiplex PCR, and TCRdb kept only the in-frame ones, dropping some. The table shows tens of thousands of clones, with around nine tenths occurring only once. This CDR3 is built from 13 residues. V gave up 10 bases and J gave up 6 bases, with 13 bases separating them. The sequenced sample consisted of peripheral blood. This receptor was obtained from a woman of 80 years or more with active or convalescent COVID-19. The V and J genes are TRBV12-3 or TRBV12-4 and TRBJ1-6; no clear D gene. The CDR3 coding sequence is TGTGCCACGAAACGGGGTCCTAATTCACCCCTCCACTTT. It codes for CATKRGPNSPLHF.